This T cell receptor beta chain is drawn from a study of read filtering for tumor transcriptome and immune sequencing. Study-level background: Patients were 17 male and 11 to 15 female, mean age 65.9 years, range about 45 to 85. RNA-seq yielded only about 80 to 1,400 TCR reads, IR-seq about 4 to 10.27 million.

Study-wide results and caveats: Dropping single-read clonotypes raised IR-seq and RNA-seq shared-clonotype correlation.

In its sample, this clonotype was seen many times. Its cognate antigen is unknown. Germline loops: CDR1 SGHVS, CDR2 FQNEAQ. The CDR3 length is 16 residues. The ends were cut back, 6 bases at V and 4 bases at J, with 19 bases in the middle. Molecular barcoded adaptors covering alpha/delta and beta/gamma chains were used on about 390 ng RNA. Each CDR3 protein is one row after TCRdb ran MiXCR on the reads. In the table there are tens of thousands of distinct CDR3 sequences, 20% to 25% of which are singletons. At the time of active disease, bone marrow was collected from every patient. Sequencing was carried out using a population of CD138-negative cells sorted from bone marrow. The receptor's source is a donor aged 40 or over with multiple myeloma. The chain carries TRBV7-8 and TRBJ1-5; no definite D call. CDR3: CASSFYRSTLNQPQHF. Here the CDR3 DNA reads TGTGCCAGCAGTTTCTATCGTAGCACCCTTAATCAGCCCCAGCATTTT.